This T cell receptor beta chain derives from a study of blood T cell repertoires in COVID-19. Study context: T cells, B-cell-depleted T cells, or PBMCs supplied cDNA or gDNA.

The CDR3 spans 16 residues. Germline V lookup: CDR1 MNHEY, CDR2 SMNVEV (reference sequence). The J segment lost 10 bases and the V segment lost 5 bases, leaving 14 bases of the junction unmatched. Measured with immunoSEQ multiplex PCR; TCRdb has only the in-frame clones, and not every one. The sample gives under 95,000 clones, about 85% of which show up once; approximately 2.8% is in the top ten. The chain joins TRBV27 to TRBJ1-6; 7 nucleotides align to TRBD1. The sequence was collected from a woman older than 75 with COVID-19, enrolled during active disease. The sequencing sample was made of peripheral blood. This CDR3 is CASSPLRAQQGSPLHF. CDR3 in DNA: TGTGCCAGCAGTCCGCTCCGGGCCCAACAGGGGTCACCCCTCCACTTT.